The present T cell receptor beta chain was sequenced within a study of identical twins. Template switching added a universal primer site, and cDNA bore unique molecular identifiers. TCRdb redid the calling of the 5' RACE reads with MiXCR, one entry per CDR3 protein. The sample includes 1,800,000 or so distinct CDR3 sequences, roughly 35% of them seen just once. Germline values: CDR1 LGHNA, CDR2 YNFKEQ. The CDR3 totals 14 residues. The table lists this clonotype with a few counts. The target antigen is unknown. An end of the junction does not agree with germline; a read error may underlie this. Study-wide points: For cord blood, abundant beta clonotypes had fewer insertions, unlike memory repertoires, which showed none. Without tracking the same donors, conclusions rested on cross-sectional statistical analysis. Out-of-frame alpha sequences common to twins exhibited an excess of low generation probability.

This TCR derives from a newborn girl in good health. The J gene is TRBJ2-3, the V gene TRBV4-2; no clear D gene. Sequences were obtained from cord blood. CDR3 bases: TGTGCCAACAGCCACCCCGACTTAACAGATACGCAGTATTTT. Protein product: CANSHPDLTDTQYF.